Listed below are T cell receptor beta chains from one sample, sequenced in a study of neoadjuvant anti-PD-1 for oral cavity cancer. Here immunoSEQ multiplex PCR was the method, and the copy in TCRdb shows in-frame clones only, minus some. The table records 20,000 to 25,000 clones, under 55% of them present only once. The starting material was tumor tissue, obtained after nivolumab (anti-PD-1) treatment. The source of these receptors is a person between 40 and 79 years old with oral cavity squamous cell carcinoma. Both conserved end residues are part of each CDR3. D genes are given only for firm matches. Not all rows give a size; the values are once, few, many and, for expanded clones, a class.

NA TRBJ1-5 TRBV7-6 NA TGTGCCAGCAGCCCCAATGCGGGTAATCAGCCCCAGCATTTT CASSPNAGNQPQHF
few TRBJ2-5 TRBV7-8 NA TGTGCCAGCAGCTTAGGGAGACAGCAAGAGACCCAGTACTTC CASSLGRQQETQYF
few TRBJ1-2 TRBV7-8 NA TGTGCCAGCAGCTTAGAAGGGCCGGGCACCTTC CASSLEGPGTF
few TRBJ2-1 TRBV5-1 TRBD2 TGCCCCACCAAAGACGGCGGGGGGCTTTACAATGAGCAGTTCTTC CPTKDGGGLYNEQFF
NA TRBJ1-1 TRBV7-2 NA TGTGCCAGCAGCTTACGTTGGGGCGCTGGCACTGAAGCTTTCTTT CASSLRWGAGTEAFF
NA TRBJ2-5 TRBV5-6 NA TGTGCCAGCAGCTTGCGGCAGCCTTTACGGGAGACCCAGTACTTC CASSLRQPLRETQYF
few TRBJ2-3 TRBV11-3 NA TGTGCCAGCAGCTTAGCTGGGGATACGCAGTATTTT CASSLAGDTQYF
NA TRBJ2-3 TRBV11-2 TRBD1 TGTGCCAGCAGCTTAGGTGGGGGACAGGCGATCACAGATACGCAGTATTTT CASSLGGGQAITDTQYF
many TRBJ1-2 TRBV4-2 NA TGTGCCAGCAGCCTGCGACCCTATGGCTACACCTTC CASSLRPYGYTF
NA TRBJ2-7 TRBV7-2 NA TGTGCCAGCAGCTCTGGGACCAGCCGCCGCGAGCAGTACTTC CASSSGTSRREQYF
NA TRBJ1-1 TRBV10-3 NA TGTGCCATCAGTGAGTCGGGGGAGGGTTTCCCTGAAGCTTTCTTT CAISESGEGFPEAFF
NA TRBJ1-1 TRBV2 NA TGTGCCAGCAGTCAGAGCGCAACCCCAAGCGGTGAAGCTTTCTTT CASSQSATPSGEAFF
NA TRBJ2-3 TRBV6-5 TRBD1 TGTGCCAGCAGATCGGGACAGATCGTAGGGAGTACGCAGTATTTT CASRSGQIVGSTQYF
NA TRBJ2-5 TRBV7-3 NA TGTGCCAGCAGTCAGATTGGGGGGCGAGAGACCCAGTACTTC CASSQIGGRETQYF
NA TRBJ2-1 TRBV9 TRBD2 TGTGCCAGCAGCGTATTAGGGCGGGGGGCCTACAATGAGCAGTTCTTC CASSVLGRGAYNEQFF
few TRBJ2-7 TRBV29-1 TRBD1 TGCAGCGTTCTCGGACAGGAGTACGAGCAGTACTTC CSVLGQEYEQYF
NA TRBJ2-7 TRBV7-2 NA TGCGCCAGCAGCCAAGGGCCGGACTACGAGCAGTACTTC CASSQGPDYEQYF
NA TRBJ2-7 TRBV10-3 NA TGTGCCAGCAGTCTGGACAGATTCCCCTACGAGCAGTACTTC CASSLDRFPYEQYF
many TRBJ1-2 TRBV5-6 NA TGTGCCAGCAGCTTGGGGGACGGCGACTATGGCTACACCTTC CASSLGDGDYGYTF
few TRBJ2-4 TRBV10-2 NA TGCGCCAGCAGTGGAGGAGCTACCAAAAACATTCAGTACTTC CASSGGATKNIQYF
many TRBJ1-2 TRBV28 NA TGTGCCAGCAGCCAAGGGGATAACTATGGCTACACCTTC CASSQGDNYGYTF
NA TRBJ1-2 TRBV27 NA TGTGCCAGCAGTACTCAGGGATTCCATGGCTACACCTTC CASSTQGFHGYTF
few TRBJ1-1 TRBV7-6 NA TGTGCCAGCGGGAAGGACTTGAACACTGAAGCTTTCTTT CASGKDLNTEAFF
NA TRBJ1-4 TRBV28 NA TGTGCCAGCAGTATGGACGGATACTTGGAAAAACTGTTTTTT CASSMDGYLEKLFF
NA TRBJ1-1 TRBV6-5 NA TGTGCCAGCAGCCCCGTAGAGCGTTCCCCTGAAGCTTTCTTT CASSPVERSPEAFF
few TRBJ2-1 TRBV5-6 NA TGTGCCAGCAGCTTGGGGCAGGGTGGACACAATGAGCAGTTCTTC CASSLGQGGHNEQFF
many TRBJ1-2 TRBV7-2 NA TGTGCCAGCAGCTTAGAGTTGCAGGGTCTAGCTAACTATGGCTACACCTTC CASSLELQGLANYGYTF
once TRBJ1-5 TRBV6-5 NA TGTGCCAGCAGGGAAAGGGAGGGTCAGCCCCAGCATTTT CASREREGQPQHF
NA TRBJ1-2 TRBV5-6 NA TGTGCCAGCAGCTTGTCGGAGGGCGGCTACACCTTC CASSLSEGGYTF
NA TRBJ1-6 TRBV6-5 NA TGTGCCAGCACAGTTCGGGGTGACCTCCACTTT CASTVRGDLHF
NA TRBJ2-5 TRBV5-4 NA TGTGCCAGCAGCTCGGGACTGTACGGAGAGACCCAGTACTTC CASSSGLYGETQYF
NA TRBJ1-2 TRBV4-3 NA TGCGCCAGCAGCCAAGGGCGCGACACACTCGCAAACTTC CASSQGRDTLANF
many TRBJ2-1 TRBV19 NA TGTGCCAGTAGTATGGGATTGATTCACAATGAGCAGTTCTTC CASSMGLIHNEQFF
NA TRBJ1-2 TRBV4-2 TRBD1 TGTGCCAGCAGCCAAGAGGAGGTCAGGGGGCAAGGCTACACCTTC CASSQEEVRGQGYTF